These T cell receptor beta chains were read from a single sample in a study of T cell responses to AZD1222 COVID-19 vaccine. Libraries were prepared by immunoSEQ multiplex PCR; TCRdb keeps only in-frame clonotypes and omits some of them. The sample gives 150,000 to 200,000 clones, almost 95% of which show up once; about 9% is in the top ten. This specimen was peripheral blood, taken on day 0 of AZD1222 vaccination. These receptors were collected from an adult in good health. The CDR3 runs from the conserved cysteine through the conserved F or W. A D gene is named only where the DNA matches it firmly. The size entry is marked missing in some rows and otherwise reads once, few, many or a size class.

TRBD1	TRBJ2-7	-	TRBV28	CASSSPRGSSYEQYF	TGTGCCAGCAGTTCTCCCAGGGGGAGCTCCTACGAGCAGTACTTC
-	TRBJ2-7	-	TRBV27	CASSVPPNAGPYEQYF	TGTGCCAGCAGTGTCCCCCCAAATGCGGGACCCTACGAGCAGTACTTC
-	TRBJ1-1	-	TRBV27	CASTTGSTEAFF	TGTGCCAGCACAACAGGGTCCACTGAAGCTTTCTTT
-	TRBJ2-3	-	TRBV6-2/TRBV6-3	CASSYPQGSSGTDTQYF	TGTGCCAGCAGTTATCCTCAAGGTAGCTCGGGCACAGATACGCAGTATTTT
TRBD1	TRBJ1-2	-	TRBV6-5	CASRLQGGGGYTF	TGTGCCAGCAGATTACAGGGGGGAGGTGGCTACACCTTC
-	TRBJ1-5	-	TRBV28	CASSVPQDQPQHF	TGTGCCAGCAGTGTTCCCCAGGATCAGCCCCAGCATTTT
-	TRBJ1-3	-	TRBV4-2	CASSLGSGNTIYF	TGTGCCAGCAGCCTCGGCTCTGGAAACACCATATATTTT
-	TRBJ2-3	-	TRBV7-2	CASSLDGMGTDTQYF	TGTGCCAGCAGCTTGGACGGAATGGGCACGGATACGCAGTATTTT
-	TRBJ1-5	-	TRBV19	CASSYQGKPQHF	TGTGCCAGTAGTTACCAGGGAAAACCCCAGCATTTT
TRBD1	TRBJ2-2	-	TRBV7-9	CASSLDRAGNTGELFF	TGTGCCAGCAGCTTGGACAGGGCGGGGAACACCGGGGAGCTGTTTTTT
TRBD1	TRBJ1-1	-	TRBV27	CASTLTGRAGTEAFF	TGTGCCAGCACTCTGACAGGGCGGGCAGGGACTGAAGCTTTCTTT
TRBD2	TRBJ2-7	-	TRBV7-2	CASRAGGGIYEQYF	TGTGCCAGCAGGGCGGGGGGGGGAATCTACGAGCAGTACTTC
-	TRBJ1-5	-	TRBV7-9	CASSLGLAAGSNQPQHF	TGTGCCAGCAGCTTGGGGTTGGCAGCGGGAAGCAATCAGCCCCAGCATTTT
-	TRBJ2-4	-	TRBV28	CASSPPGPGTKNIQYF	TGTGCCAGCAGTCCTCCGGGACCTGGGACCAAAAACATTCAGTACTTC
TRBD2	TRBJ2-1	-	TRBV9	CASSDNRLAGVNEQFF	TGTGCCAGCAGCGACAACAGACTAGCGGGAGTCAATGAGCAGTTCTTC
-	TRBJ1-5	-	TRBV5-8	CASSLAGNQPQHF	TGTGCCAGCAGCTTGGCTGGTAATCAGCCCCAGCATTTT
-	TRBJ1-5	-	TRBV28	CASSFRRGLEGGNQPQHF	TGTGCCAGCAGTTTCCGACGGGGGTTAGAAGGGGGCAATCAGCCCCAGCATTTT
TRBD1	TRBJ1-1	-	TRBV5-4	CASSLLKGANTEAFF	TGTGCCAGCAGCCTCCTGAAGGGGGCAAACACTGAAGCTTTCTTT
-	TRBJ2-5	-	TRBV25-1	CASSEYGALETQYF	TGTGCCAGCAGTGAATACGGGGCGCTGGAGACCCAGTACTTC
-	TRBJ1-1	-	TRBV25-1	CASSDRMWNTEAFF	TGTGCCAGCAGTGACAGGATGTGGAACACTGAAGCTTTCTTT
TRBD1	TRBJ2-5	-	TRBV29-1	CSGTGGETQYF	TGCAGCGGGACAGGCGGAGAGACCCAGTACTTC
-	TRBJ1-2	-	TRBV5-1	CASSSMESAGAYGYTF	TGCGCCAGCAGCTCCATGGAGAGTGCAGGGGCGTATGGCTACACCTTC
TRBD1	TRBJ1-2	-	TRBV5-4	CASSPTGGRGYTF	TGTGCCAGCAGCCCGACAGGGGGCCGTGGCTACACCTTC
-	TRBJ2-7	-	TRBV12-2	CAFADSYEQYF	TGTGCTTTTGCGGACTCCTACGAGCAGTACTTC
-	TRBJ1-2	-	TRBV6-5	CASRRRDTDYGYTF	TGTGCCAGCAGACGCCGGGACACTGACTATGGCTACACCTTC
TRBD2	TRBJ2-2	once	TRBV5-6	CASSPGGTSGNTGELFF	TGTGCCAGCAGCCCGGGAGGTACTAGCGGAAACACCGGGGAGCTGTTTTTT
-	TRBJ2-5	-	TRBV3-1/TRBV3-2	CASSQTSKGGTQYF	TGTGCCAGCAGCCAAACTAGTAAGGGAGGGACCCAGTACTTC
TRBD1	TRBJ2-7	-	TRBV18	CASSPTDRGVPYEQYF	TGTGCCAGCTCCCCAACGGACAGGGGGGTACCCTACGAGCAGTACTTC
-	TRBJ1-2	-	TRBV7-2	CASSLRGGTPHTF	TGTGCCAGCAGCTTAAGAGGGGGGACACCTCACACCTTC
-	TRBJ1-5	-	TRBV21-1	CAIPDKYSNQPQHF	TGTGCCATCCCAGACAAGTATAGCAATCAGCCCCAGCATTTT
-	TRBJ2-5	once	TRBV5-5	CASSSGRGRWETQYF	TGTGCCAGCAGTTCCGGACGGGGGCGGTGGGAGACCCAGTACTTC
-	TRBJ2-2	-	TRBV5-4	CASSLAGTGELFF	TGTGCCAGCAGCTTGGCGGGCACCGGGGAGCTGTTTTTT
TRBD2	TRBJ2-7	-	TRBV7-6	CASSDGTISSSYEQYF	TGTGCCAGCAGCGATGGGACTATTAGTAGCTCCTACGAGCAGTACTTC
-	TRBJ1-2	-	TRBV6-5	CASSYYSDPYGYTF	TGTGCCAGCAGTTACTACTCGGACCCCTATGGCTACACCTTC
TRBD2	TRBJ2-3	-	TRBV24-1	CASSGLVSPDTQYF	TGTGCCTCCTCCGGACTAGTTAGTCCAGATACGCAGTATTTT
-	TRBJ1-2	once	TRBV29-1	CSVEGRFHGYTF	TGCAGCGTTGAAGGCAGGTTCCATGGCTACACCTTC
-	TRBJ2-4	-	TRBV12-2	CASRLIGVGESKNIQYF	TGTGCAAGTCGCTTAATCGGGGTGGGGGAGAGCAAAAACATTCAGTACTTC
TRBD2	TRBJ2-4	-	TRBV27	CASSGGGWENIQYF	TGTGCCAGCAGCGGGGGGGGTTGGGAAAACATTCAGTACTTC
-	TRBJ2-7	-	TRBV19	CASSRASETYEQYF	TGTGCCAGTAGTAGGGCTAGCGAGACCTACGAGCAGTACTTC
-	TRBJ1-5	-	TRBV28	CASTGNRNQPQHF	TGTGCCAGCACAGGGAATCGCAATCAGCCCCAGCATTTT
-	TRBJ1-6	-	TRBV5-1	CASSLGVDSPLHF	TGCGCCAGCAGCTTGGGGGTTGATTCACCCCTCCACTTT